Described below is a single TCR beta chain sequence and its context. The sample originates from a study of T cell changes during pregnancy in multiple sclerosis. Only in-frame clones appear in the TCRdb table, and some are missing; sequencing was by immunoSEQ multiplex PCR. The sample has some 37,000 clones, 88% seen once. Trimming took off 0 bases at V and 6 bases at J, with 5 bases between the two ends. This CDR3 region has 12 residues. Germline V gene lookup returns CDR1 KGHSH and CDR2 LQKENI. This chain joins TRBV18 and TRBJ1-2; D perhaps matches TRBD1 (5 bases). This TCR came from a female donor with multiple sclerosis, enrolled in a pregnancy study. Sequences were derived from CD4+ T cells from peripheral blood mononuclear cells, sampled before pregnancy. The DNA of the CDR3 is TGTGCCAGCTCACCACCAGGGGATGGCTACACCTTC. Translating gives CASSPPGDGYTF.